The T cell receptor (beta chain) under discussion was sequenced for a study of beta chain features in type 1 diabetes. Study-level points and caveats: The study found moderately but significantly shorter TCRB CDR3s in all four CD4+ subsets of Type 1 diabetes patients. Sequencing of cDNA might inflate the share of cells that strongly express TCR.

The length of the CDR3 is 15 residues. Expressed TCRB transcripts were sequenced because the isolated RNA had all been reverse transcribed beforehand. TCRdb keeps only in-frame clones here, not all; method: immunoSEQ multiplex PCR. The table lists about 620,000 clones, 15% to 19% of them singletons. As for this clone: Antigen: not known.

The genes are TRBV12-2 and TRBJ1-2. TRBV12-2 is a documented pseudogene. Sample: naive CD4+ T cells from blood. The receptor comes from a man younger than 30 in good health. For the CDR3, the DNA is TGTGCAAGTCGCTTAGACCAAGCCCTTAACTATGGCTACACCTTC. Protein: CASRLDQALNYGYTF.